This T cell receptor beta chain stems from a study of T cells in Graves' hyperthyroidism and ophthalmopathy. The study, taken as a whole, reports: Model output signaled ophthalmopathy a median about seven months ahead of onset. Stable hyperthyroidism was told apart from ophthalmopathy by a model built on 13 V-J features.

The V end lost 7 bases, the J end lost 2 bases, and 12 bases lay between the germline ends. The CDR3 runs 13 residues. Germline CDR1 is LNHNV and CDR2 is YYDKDF (reference sequence). Lactation, pregnancy, other autoimmune disease or uncontrolled infection excluded patients. The authors took PBMCs from 9.5 to 10 ml fresh peripheral blood. The table lists this clonotype with many counts. Its antigen is undetermined. It was RNA transcripts that yielded the amplified TCR beta CDR3 regions. HTBI primers were employed in a first-round RT-PCR of the TCR CDR3. In TCRdb, the multiplex PCR reads were re-called with MiXCR into one record per CDR3 protein. The sample consists of 400,000 or so distinct CDR3 sequences, around 15% of them appearing once.

The sample taken for sequencing was blood. The clonotype comes from a man aged 45-65 years with Graves' ophthalmopathy. The gene calls are TRBV15 and TRBJ2-7, with D maybe TRBD1 (6 bases). The DNA of the CDR3 is TGTGCCACCAATGACGGGACAACCTACGAGCAGTACTTC. Amino acids: CATNDGTTYEQYF.